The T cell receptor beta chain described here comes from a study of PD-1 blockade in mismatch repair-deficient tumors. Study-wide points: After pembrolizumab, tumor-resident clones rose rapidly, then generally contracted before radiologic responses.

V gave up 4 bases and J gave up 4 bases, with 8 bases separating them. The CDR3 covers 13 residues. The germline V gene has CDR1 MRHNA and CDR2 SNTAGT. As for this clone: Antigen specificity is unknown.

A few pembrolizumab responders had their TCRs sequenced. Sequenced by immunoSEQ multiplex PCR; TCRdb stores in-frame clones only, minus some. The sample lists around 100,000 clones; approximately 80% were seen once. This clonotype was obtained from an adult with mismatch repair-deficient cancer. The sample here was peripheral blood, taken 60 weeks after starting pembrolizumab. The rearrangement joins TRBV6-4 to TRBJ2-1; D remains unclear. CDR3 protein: CASSVAPYNEQFF. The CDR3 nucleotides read TGTGCCAGCAGTGTTGCCCCGTACAATGAGCAGTTCTTC.